The source of this T cell receptor (beta chain) is a study of neoadjuvant anti-PD-1 for oral cavity cancer. Repertoires were generated with immunoSEQ multiplex PCR, while TCRdb's copy carries only in-frame clones and drops some. The data hold 9,500 to 12,000 clones, with 50% to 70% observed a single time. The germline V and J ends were trimmed by 5 bases and 4 bases, with 17 bases remaining between them. CDR1 and CDR2 from the germline V gene are MDHEN and SYDVKM. CDR3 length: 15 amino acids. Time point meaning: after neoadjuvant nivolumab, at surgical resection. Concerning this clone itself: Its cognate antigen is unknown.

Study-wide results and caveats: With a few patients per group, TCR findings need larger cohorts.

This chain joins TRBV28 and TRBJ1-1, with D hard to call. The clonotype was recovered from a person aged 35-80 years with oral cavity squamous cell carcinoma. Sequenced here: tumor tissue, sampled after nivolumab (anti-PD-1) treatment. The DNA of the CDR3 is TGTGCCAGCAGTGCGTTTCCACGCTCGGGCACTGAAGCTTTCTTT. As protein: CASSAFPRSGTEAFF.